Here is one T cell receptor (beta chain) with its context. Its matching antigen is unknown. Sequencing used immunoSEQ multiplex PCR; TCRdb keeps in-frame clones, though not all of them. The table lists 9,700 or so clones, roughly 80% of them singletons. This sample is drawn from a study of follicular helper T cells after annual influenza vaccination. General observations from the study: Only about 9-20% of analyzed cells yielded productive TCRB sequences. Yearly vaccinations repeatedly recalled conserved clonotypes in ICOS+CD38+ cTfh.

Trimming took 0 bases from V and 1 from J, leaving 18 bases between them. The CDR3 is made up of 18 amino acids. Germline CDR1 reads LNHNV; CDR2 reads YYDKDF (reference sequence). Time point given: 2014-2015 season, 7 days after vaccination. Donors were community-dwelling with no influenza vaccine in the prior 6 months. The V and J genes are TRBV15 and TRBJ1-2; tentatively, D is TRBD1 (5 bases). The sequencing used CXCR5- memory CD4+ T cells sorted from blood, collected 7 days after influenza vaccination. This receptor was taken from an adult who received the influenza vaccine. The chain's CDR3 is CATSRDRGGRGGNYGYTF. The CDR3 region has the DNA TGTGCCACCAGCAGAGATCGCGGGGGTCGAGGTGGTAACTATGGCTACACCTTC.